This T cell receptor beta chain was captured in a study of OX40 agonist ivuxolimab in advanced cancers. This CDR3 region has 16 residues. V lost 2 bases and J lost 4; bases outside the gene matches: 8. Germline-derived CDR1 and CDR2 are ENHRY and SYGVKD. Some clones are missing from TCRdb's copy, which holds only in-frame ones; the method was immunoSEQ multiplex PCR. Here the sample spans tens of thousands of clones, 70% to 90% being singletons. The input for sequencing was CD4+ or CD8+ T cells sorted from blood, taken in a trial of the OX40 agonist ivuxolimab. This receptor was obtained from an adult with an advanced solid tumor such as melanoma, head and neck, liver or kidney cancer. The chain joins TRBV10-3 to TRBJ1-2; 9 bases fit TRBD1. The CDR3 spells CAISEGPGTGIYGYTF. In DNA form, the CDR3 reads TGTGCCATCAGTGAGGGGCCGGGGACAGGGATCTATGGCTACACCTTC.